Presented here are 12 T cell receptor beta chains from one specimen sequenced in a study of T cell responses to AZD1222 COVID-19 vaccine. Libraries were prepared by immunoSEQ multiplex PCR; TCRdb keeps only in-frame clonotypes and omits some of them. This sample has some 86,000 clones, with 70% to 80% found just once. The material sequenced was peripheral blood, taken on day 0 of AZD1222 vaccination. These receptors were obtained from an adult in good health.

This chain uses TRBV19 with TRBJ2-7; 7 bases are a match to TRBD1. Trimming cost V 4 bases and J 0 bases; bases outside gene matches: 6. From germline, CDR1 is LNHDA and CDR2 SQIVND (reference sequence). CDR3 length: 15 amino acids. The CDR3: CASSRTGTDSYEQYF. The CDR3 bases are TGTGCCAGTAGTAGAACCGGGACAGACTCCTACGAGCAGTACTTC.

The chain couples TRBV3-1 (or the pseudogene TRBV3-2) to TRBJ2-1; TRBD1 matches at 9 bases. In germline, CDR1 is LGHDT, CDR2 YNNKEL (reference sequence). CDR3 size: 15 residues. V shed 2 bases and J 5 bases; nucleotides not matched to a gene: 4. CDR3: CASSQPGQGDNEQFF. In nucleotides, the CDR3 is TGTGCCAGCAGCCAACCGGGACAGGGAGACAATGAGCAGTTCTTC.

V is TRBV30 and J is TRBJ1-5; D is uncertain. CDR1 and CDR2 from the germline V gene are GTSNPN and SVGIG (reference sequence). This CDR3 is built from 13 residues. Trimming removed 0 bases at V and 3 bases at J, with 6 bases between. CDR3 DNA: TGTGCCTGGAGTGTATTTTTCAATCAGCCCCAGCATTTT. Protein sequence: CAWSVFFNQPQHF.

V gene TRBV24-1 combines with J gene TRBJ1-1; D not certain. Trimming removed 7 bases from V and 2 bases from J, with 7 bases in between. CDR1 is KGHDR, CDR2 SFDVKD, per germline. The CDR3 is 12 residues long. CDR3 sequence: CATRGSNTEAFF. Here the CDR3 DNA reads TGTGCCACCAGGGGGAGCAACACTGAAGCTTTCTTT.

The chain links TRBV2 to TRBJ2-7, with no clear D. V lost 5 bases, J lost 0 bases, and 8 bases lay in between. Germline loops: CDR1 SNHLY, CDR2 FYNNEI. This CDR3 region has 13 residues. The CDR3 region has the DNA TGTGCCAGCAGTAAGACCAGCTCCTACGAGCAGTACTTC. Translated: CASSKTSSYEQYF.

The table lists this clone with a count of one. This CDR3 reads CASSLYQANEKLFF. DNA for the CDR3: TGTGCCAGCAGTTTATACCAGGCTAATGAAAAACTGTTTTTT. The V gene is TRBV27, the J gene TRBJ1-4, with unresolved D. The V gene's germline CDR1 is MNHEY and CDR2 SMNVEV (reference sequence). The V gene lost 1 base and the J gene lost 3 bases, with 6 bases spanning the gap. This CDR3 has 14 amino acids.

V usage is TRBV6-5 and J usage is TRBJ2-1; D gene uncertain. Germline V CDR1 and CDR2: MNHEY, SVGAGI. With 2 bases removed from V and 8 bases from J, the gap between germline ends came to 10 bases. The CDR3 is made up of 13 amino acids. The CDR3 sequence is CASSYPPGHEQFF. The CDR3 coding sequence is TGTGCCAGCAGTTACCCCCCAGGCCATGAGCAGTTCTTC.

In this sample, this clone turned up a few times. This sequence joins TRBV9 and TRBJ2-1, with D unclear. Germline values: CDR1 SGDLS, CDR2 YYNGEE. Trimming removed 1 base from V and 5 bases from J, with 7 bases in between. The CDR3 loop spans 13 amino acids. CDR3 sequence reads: CASSVNWNNEQFF. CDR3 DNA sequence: TGTGCCAGCAGCGTAAACTGGAACAATGAGCAGTTCTTC.

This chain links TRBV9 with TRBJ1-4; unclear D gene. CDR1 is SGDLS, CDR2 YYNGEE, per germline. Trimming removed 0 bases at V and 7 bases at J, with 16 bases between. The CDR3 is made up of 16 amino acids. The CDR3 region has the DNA TGTGCCAGCAGCGTAGGGTCGAGAGCTAGGATTGAAAAACTGTTTTTT. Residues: CASSVGSRARIEKLFF. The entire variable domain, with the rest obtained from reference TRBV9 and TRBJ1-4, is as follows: DSGVTQTPKHLITATGQRVTLRCSPRSGDLSVYWYQQSLDQGLQFLIQYYNGEERAKGNILERFSAQQFPDLHSELNLSSLELGDSALYFCASSVGSRARIEKLFFGSGTQLSVL.

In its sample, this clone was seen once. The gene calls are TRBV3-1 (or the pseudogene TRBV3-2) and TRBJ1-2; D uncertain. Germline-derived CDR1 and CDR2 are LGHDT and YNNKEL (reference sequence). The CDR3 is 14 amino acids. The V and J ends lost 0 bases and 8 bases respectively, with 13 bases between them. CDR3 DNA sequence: TGTGCCAGCAGCCAAGAAGGTTTCCCCAGGGGCTACACCTTC. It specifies CASSQEGFPRGYTF.

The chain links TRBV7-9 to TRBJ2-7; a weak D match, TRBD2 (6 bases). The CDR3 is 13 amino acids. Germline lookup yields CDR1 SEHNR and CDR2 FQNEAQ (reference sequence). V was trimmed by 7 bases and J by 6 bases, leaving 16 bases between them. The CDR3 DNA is TGTGCCAGCACCGGGGGAGCCTCCCTCGAGCAGTACTTC. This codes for CASTGGASLEQYF.

Written as DNA, the CDR3 is TGTGCCAGCCTCAACGACGGGGCGGGGACCCAGTACTTC. This gives the protein CASLNDGAGTQYF. V usage is TRBV18 and J usage is TRBJ2-5; D could derive from TRBD1 or TRBD2 (5 bases each). The germline V gene has CDR1 KGHSH and CDR2 LQKENI. CDR3 size: 13 residues. V was shortened by 8 bases and J by 7 bases, with 17 bases between the two germline ends.